The rows below give T cell receptor beta chains drawn from one sample of a study of cytomegalovirus exposure and HLA in healthy donors. Measured with immunoSEQ multiplex PCR; TCRdb has only the in-frame clones, and not every one. Seen here are roughly 160,000 clones, 80% observed once, and the top ten hold 1%. The source material was PBMCs. All receptors come from a woman aged 45-60 years in good health and CMV-seropositive. Each CDR3 is given with its conserved first and last residue. D genes are given only for firm matches. Clone size appears in some rows only: once, few, many, or a class for an expanded clone.

V gene	J gene	clone size	D gene	CDR3 protein	CDR3 DNA
TRBV19	TRBJ1-1	few	-	CASTPGVRTIEAFF	TGTGCCAGTACCCCAGGGGTTAGGACGATTGAAGCTTTCTTT
TRBV27	TRBJ2-7	-	-	CASRERTGGYEQYF	TGTGCCAGCCGAGAGCGGACCGGGGGTTACGAGCAGTACTTC
TRBV28	TRBJ1-3	-	-	CASHADSSGNTIYF	TGTGCCAGCCACGCAGACAGCTCTGGAAACACCATATATTTT
TRBV28	TRBJ2-1	-	TRBD1	CASEGSGQGSLNEQFF	TGTGCCAGCGAAGGCTCCGGACAGGGGTCACTCAATGAGCAGTTCTTC
TRBV25-1	TRBJ1-1	-	-	CASSWGGGTEAFF	TGTGCCAGCAGTTGGGGGGGCGGCACTGAAGCTTTCTTT
TRBV11-3	TRBJ2-1	-	TRBD1	CASAQGLYNEQFF	TGTGCCAGCGCACAGGGGCTCTACAATGAGCAGTTCTTC
TRBV7-9	TRBJ1-1	-	TRBD1	CASSLDRGSTEAFF	TGTGCCAGCAGCTTGGACAGGGGAAGCACTGAAGCTTTCTTT
TRBV5-4	TRBJ2-3	-	-	CASSLSGGITDTQYF	TGTGCCAGCAGCTTGTCTGGCGGAATCACAGATACGCAGTATTTT
TRBV14	TRBJ2-2	-	-	CASSQDQWAKVKGELFF	TGTGCCAGCAGCCAAGATCAATGGGCCAAGGTGAAGGGGGAGCTGTTTTTT
TRBV2	TRBJ2-7	few	TRBD1	CASRSGQGVYEQYF	TGTGCCAGCAGATCGGGACAGGGGGTTTACGAGCAGTACTTC